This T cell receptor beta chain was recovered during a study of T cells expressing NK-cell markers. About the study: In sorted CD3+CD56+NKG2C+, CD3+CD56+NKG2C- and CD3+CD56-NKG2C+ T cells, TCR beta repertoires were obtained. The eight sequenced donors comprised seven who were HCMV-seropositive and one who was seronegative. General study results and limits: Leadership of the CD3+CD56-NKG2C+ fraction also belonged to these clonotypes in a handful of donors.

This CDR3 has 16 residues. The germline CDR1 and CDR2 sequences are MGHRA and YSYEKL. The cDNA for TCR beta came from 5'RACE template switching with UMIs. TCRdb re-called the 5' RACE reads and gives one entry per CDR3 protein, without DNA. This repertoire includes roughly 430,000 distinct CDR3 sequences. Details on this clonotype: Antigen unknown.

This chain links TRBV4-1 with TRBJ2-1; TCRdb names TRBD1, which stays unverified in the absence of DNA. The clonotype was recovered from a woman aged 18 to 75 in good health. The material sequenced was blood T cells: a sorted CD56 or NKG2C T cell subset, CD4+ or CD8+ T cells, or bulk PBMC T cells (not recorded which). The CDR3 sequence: CASTIGWGGEWNEQFF.